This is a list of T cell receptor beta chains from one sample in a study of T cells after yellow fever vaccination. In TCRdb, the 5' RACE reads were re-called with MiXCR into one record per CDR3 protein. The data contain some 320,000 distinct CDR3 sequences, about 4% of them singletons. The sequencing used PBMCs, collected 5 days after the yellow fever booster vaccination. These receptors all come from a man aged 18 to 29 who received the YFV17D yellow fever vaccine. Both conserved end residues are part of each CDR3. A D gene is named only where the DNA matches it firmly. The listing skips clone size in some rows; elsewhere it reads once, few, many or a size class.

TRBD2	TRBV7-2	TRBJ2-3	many	TGTGCCAGCAGCTATCGCGGACTAGCGGGGCACACAGATACGCAGTATTTT	CASSYRGLAGHTDTQYF
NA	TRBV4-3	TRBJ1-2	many	TGCGCCAGCAGCCAAGATTGGCAGGCCGCTGGGGTCTATGGCTACACCTTC	CASSQDWQAAGVYGYTF
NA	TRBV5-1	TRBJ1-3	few	TGCGCCAGCAGCTTGGAAACAGGGTCAGCTGGAAACACCATATATTTT	CASSLETGSAGNTIYF
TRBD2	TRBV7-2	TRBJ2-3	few	TGTGCCAGCAGCTTAATCTGGGGACTAGCGGGGGGCCTGACAGATACGCAGTATTTT	CASSLIWGLAGGLTDTQYF
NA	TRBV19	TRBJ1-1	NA	TGTGCCAGTAGTATATGGACAAACGGGGCTGAAGCTTTCTTT	CASSIWTNGAEAFF
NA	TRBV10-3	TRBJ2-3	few	TGTGCCATCAGTGAGGGACCTCCCTACACAGATACGCAGTATTTT	CAISEGPPYTDTQYF
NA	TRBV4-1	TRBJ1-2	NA	TGCGCCAGCAGCCACGGTGCGGGGACGAACTATGGCTACACCTTC	CASSHGAGTNYGYTF
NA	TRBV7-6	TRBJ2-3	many	TGTGCCAGCAGCGGACGGGGTGGCGCAGATACGCAGTATTTT	CASSGRGGADTQYF
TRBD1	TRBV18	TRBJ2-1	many	TGTGCCAGCTCACCACCCGGACAGGGGGCCTACAATGAGCAGTTCTTC	CASSPPGQGAYNEQFF
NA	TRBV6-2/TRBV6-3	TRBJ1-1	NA	TGTGCCAGCAGCCGTGAGGCCGGTTTCGTCAGCGCTTTCTTT	CASSREAGFVSAFF
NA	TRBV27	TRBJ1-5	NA	TGTGCCAGCAGTCCATCAGGGACGGATTTTTGGAGCAATCAGCCCCAGCATTTT	CASSPSGTDFWSNQPQHF
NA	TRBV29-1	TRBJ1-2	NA	TGCAGCGTTGCCCCGGGGGGGGCGGTTGGCTACACCTTC	CSVAPGGAVGYTF
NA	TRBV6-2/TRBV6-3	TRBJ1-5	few	TGTGCCAGCGCCTCTCGGTACAATCAGCCCCAGCATTTT	CASASRYNQPQHF
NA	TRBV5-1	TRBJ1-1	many	TGCGCCAGCAGCTTGGCCCCGGGTGAGGCTGAAGCTTTCTTT	CASSLAPGEAEAFF
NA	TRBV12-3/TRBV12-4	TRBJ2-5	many	TGTGCCAGCAGTTTACGGGGCCCCGAGACCCAGTACTTC	CASSLRGPETQYF
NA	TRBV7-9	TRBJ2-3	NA	TGTGCCAGCAGCTTAGATATAGGGAGTTCCTCGGATACGCAGTATTTT	CASSLDIGSSSDTQYF
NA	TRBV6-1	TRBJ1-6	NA	TGTGCCAGCAGTGAATATGGCGTCAGCGTCAGCTCCTATAATTCACCCCTCCACTTT	CASSEYGVSVSSYNSPLHF
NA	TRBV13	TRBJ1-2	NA	TGTGCCAGCAGCATACCGTCACGGGGGCAGGATGGCTACACCTTC	CASSIPSRGQDGYTF
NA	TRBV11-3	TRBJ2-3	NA	TGTGCCAGCAGCCCAAGGGCAGGGCTTGGTGATACGCAGTATTTT	CASSPRAGLGDTQYF
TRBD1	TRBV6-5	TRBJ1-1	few	TGTGCCAGCAGTTACCAAAGATTGACAGGGGGAAACACTGAAGCTTTCTTT	CASSYQRLTGGNTEAFF
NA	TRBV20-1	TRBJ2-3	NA	TGCAGTGCTAGAGAGTCGCGGACAGATACGCAGTATTTT	CSARESRTDTQYF
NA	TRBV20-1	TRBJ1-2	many	TGCAGTGCTAGTAGGACGGTATATGGCTACACCTTC	CSASRTVYGYTF
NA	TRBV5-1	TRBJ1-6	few	TGCGCCAGCAGCGACCCGGTGGGGCTAGGATCACCCCTCCACTTT	CASSDPVGLGSPLHF
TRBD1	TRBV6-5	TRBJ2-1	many	TGTGCCAGCAGTACGACAGGGGTAGGCAATGAGCAGTTCTTC	CASSTTGVGNEQFF
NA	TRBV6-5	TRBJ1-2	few	TGTGCCAGCAGTTACTCGAACCAGGGTAACTATGGCTACACCTTC	CASSYSNQGNYGYTF
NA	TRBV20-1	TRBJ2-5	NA	TGCAGTGCTAGACGTGGGAAGGAGACCCAGTACTTC	CSARRGKETQYF
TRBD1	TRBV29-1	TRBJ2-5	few	TGCAGCGTACGGGACAGCCAAGAGACCCAGTACTTC	CSVRDSQETQYF